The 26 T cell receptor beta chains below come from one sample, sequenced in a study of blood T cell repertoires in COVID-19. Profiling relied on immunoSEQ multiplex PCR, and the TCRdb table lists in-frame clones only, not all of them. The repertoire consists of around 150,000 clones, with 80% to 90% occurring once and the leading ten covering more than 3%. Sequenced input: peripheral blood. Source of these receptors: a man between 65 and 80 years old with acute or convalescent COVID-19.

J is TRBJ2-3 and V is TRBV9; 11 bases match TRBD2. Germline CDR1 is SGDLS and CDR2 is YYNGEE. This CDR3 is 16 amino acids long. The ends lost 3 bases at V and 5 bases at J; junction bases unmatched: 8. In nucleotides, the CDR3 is TGTGCCAGCAGCGGATTAGCGGGAGGGTATGGAGATACGCAGTATTTT. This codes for CASSGLAGGYGDTQYF.

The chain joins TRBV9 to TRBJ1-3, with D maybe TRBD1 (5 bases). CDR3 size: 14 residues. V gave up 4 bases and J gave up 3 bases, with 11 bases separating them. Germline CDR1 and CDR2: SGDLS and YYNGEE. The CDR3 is CASSPGQRGNTIYF. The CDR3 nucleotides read TGTGCCAGCAGCCCAGGACAACGTGGAAACACCATATATTTT.

In DNA form, the CDR3 reads TGTGCCAGCAGCCAAGATTTGAGGGCTGGAAACACCATATATTTT. Residues: CASSQDLRAGNTIYF. The genes are TRBV4-2 and TRBJ1-3, with no clear D. The CDR3 is made up of 15 amino acids. Germline CDR1 and CDR2: LGHNA and YNFKEQ. Trimming took 0 bases from V and 2 from J, leaving 8 bases between them.

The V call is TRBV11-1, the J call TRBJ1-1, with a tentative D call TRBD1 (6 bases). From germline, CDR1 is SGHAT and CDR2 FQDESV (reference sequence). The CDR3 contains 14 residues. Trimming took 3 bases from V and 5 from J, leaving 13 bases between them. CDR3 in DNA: TGTGCCAGCAGCTTTAACAGGGACGGAACTGAAGCTTTCTTT. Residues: CASSFNRDGTEAFF.

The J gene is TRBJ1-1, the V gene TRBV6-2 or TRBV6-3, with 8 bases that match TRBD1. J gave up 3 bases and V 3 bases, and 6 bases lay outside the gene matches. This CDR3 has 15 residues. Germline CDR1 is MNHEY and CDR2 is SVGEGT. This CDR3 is CASSYSGQADTEAFF. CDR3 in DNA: TGTGCCAGCAGTTATTCGGGACAGGCTGACACTGAAGCTTTCTTT.

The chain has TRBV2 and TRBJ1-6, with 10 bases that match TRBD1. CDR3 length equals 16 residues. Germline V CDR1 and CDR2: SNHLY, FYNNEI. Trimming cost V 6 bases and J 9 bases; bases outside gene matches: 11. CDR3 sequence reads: CASSRDDRGRVSPLHF. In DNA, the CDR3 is TGTGCCAGCAGCCGAGATGACAGGGGGCGCGTTTCACCCCTCCACTTT.

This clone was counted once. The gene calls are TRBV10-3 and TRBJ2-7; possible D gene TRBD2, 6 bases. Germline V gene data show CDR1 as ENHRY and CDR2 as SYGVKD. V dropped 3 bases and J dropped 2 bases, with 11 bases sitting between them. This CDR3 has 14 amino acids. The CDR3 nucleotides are TGTGCCATCAGTGACAGCGGGCGAGCCTACGAGCAGTACTTC. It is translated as CAISDSGRAYEQYF.

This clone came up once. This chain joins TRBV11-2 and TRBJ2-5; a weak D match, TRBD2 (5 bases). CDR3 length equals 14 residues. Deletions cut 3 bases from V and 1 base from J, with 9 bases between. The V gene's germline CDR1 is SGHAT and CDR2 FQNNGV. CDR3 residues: CASSLRVSQETQYF. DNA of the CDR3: TGTGCCAGCAGCTTGCGGGTATCCCAAGAGACCCAGTACTTC.

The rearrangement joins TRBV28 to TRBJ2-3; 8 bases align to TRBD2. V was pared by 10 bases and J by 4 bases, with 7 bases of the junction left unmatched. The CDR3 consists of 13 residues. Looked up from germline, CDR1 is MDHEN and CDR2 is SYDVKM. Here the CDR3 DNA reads TGTGCCACGGGAGCGGGAGAAGCAGATACGCAGTATTTT. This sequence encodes CATGAGEADTQYF. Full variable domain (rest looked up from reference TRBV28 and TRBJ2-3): DVKVTQSSRYLVKRTGEKVFLECVQDMDHENMFWYRQDPGLGLRLIYFSYDVKMKEKGDIPEGYSVSREKKERFSLILESASTNQTSMYLCATGAGEADTQYFGPGTRLTVL.

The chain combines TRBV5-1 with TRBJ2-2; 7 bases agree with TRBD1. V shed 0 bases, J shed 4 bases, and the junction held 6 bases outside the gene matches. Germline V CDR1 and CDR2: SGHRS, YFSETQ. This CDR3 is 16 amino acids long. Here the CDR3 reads CASSLEVTGTTGELFF. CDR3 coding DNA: TGCGCCAGCAGCTTGGAGGTGACAGGGACCACCGGGGAGCTGTTTTTT.

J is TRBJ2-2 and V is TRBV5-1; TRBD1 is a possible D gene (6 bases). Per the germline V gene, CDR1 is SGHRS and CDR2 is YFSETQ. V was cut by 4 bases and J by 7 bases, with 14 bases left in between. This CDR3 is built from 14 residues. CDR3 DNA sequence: TGCGCCAGCAGCCGACAGGCTCGGGACGGGGAGCTGTTTTTT. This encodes CASSRQARDGELFF.

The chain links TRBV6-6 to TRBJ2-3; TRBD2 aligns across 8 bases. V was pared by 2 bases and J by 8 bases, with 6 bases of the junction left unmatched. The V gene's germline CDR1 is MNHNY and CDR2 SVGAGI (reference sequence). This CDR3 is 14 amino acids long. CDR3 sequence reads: CASSYRAGEGTQYF. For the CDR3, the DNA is TGTGCCAGCAGTTACCGAGCGGGAGAAGGTACGCAGTATTTT.

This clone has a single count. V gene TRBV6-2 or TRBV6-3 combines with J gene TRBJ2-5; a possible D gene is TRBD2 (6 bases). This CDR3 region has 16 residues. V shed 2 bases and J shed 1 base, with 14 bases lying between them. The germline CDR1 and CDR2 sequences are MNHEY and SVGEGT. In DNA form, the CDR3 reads TGTGCCAGCAGTTACCTTAGCGGAGGGGCCCAAGAGACCCAGTACTTC. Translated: CASSYLSGGAQETQYF.

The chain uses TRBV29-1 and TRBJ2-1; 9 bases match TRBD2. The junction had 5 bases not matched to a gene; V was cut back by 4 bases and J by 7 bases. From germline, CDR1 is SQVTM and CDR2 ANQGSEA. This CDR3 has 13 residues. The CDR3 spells CSVGGRAENEQFF. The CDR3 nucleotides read TGCAGCGTTGGCGGGAGGGCTGAGAATGAGCAGTTCTTC.

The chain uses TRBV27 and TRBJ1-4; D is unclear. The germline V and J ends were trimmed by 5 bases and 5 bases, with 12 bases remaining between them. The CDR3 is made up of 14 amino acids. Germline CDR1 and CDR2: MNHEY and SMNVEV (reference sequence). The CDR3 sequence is CASSLGSRNEKLFF. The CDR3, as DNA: TGTGCCAGCAGTCTAGGTTCCCGAAATGAAAAACTGTTTTTT.

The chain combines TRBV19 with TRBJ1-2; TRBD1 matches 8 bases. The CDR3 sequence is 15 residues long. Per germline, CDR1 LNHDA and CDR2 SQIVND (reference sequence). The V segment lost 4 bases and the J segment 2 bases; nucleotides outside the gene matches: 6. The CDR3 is CASSTGQVRNYGYTF. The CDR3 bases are TGTGCCAGTAGTACGGGACAGGTACGGAACTATGGCTACACCTTC.

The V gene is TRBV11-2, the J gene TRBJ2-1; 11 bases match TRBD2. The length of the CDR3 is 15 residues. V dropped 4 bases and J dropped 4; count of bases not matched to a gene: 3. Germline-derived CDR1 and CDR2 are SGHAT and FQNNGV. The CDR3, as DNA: TGTGCCAGCAGCTACGGGACTAGCGGATACAATGAGCAGTTCTTC. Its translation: CASSYGTSGYNEQFF.

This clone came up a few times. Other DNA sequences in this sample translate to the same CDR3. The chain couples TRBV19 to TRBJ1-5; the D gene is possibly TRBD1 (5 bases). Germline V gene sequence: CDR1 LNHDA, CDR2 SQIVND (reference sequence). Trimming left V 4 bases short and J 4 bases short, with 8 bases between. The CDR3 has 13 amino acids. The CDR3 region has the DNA TGTGCCAGTAGTACCCAGGGAAATCAGCCCCAGCATTTT. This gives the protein CASSTQGNQPQHF.

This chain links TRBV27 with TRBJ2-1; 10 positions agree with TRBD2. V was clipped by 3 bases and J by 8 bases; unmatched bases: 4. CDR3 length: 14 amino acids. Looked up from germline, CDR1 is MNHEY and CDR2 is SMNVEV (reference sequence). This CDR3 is CASSFNSGRHEQFF. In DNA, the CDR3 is TGTGCCAGCAGTTTTAATAGCGGGAGGCATGAGCAGTTCTTC.

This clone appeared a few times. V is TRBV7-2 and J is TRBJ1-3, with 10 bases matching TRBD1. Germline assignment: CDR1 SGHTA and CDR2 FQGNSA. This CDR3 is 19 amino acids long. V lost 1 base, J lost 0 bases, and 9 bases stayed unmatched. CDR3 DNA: TGTGCCAGCAGCTTAGACGGGACAGGGGCCGTGAGCTCTGGAAACACCATATATTTT. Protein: CASSLDGTGAVSSGNTIYF.

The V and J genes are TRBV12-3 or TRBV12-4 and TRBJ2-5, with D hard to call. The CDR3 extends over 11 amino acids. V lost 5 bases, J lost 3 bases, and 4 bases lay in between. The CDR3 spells CASSREETQYF. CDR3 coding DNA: TGTGCCAGCAGTCGAGAAGAGACCCAGTACTTC.

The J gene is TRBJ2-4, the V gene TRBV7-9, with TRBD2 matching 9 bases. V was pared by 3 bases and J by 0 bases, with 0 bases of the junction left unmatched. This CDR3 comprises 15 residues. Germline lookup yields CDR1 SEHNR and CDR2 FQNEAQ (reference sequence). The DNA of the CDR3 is TGTGCCAGCAGCTTGCGGGAGGGAGCCAAAAACATTCAGTACTTC. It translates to CASSLREGAKNIQYF.

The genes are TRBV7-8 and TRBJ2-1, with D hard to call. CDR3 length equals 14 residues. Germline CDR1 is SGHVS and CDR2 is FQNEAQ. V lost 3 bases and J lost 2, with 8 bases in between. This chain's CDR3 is CASSLSTPYNEQFF. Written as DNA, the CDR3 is TGTGCCAGCAGCTTGAGTACCCCCTACAATGAGCAGTTCTTC.

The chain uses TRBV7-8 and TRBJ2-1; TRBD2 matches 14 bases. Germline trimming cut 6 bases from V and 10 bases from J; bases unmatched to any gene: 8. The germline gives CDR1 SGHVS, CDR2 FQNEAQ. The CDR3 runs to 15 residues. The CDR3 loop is CASSSGLAGVGEQFF. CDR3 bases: TGTGCCAGCAGTTCGGGACTAGCGGGAGTGGGGGAGCAGTTCTTC.

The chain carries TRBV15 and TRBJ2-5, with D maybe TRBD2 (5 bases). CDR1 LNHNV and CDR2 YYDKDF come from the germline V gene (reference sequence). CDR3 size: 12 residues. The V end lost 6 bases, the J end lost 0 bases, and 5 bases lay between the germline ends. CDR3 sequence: CATREDQETQYF. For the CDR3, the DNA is TGTGCCACCAGGGAGGACCAAGAGACCCAGTACTTC.

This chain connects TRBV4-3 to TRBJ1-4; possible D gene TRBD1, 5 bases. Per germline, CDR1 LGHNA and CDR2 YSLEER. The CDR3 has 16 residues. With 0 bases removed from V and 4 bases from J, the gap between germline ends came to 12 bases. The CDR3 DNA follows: TGCGCCAGCAGCCAAGAAAGGGGCCGGTTTAATGAAAAACTGTTTTTT. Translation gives CASSQERGRFNEKLFF.